Sequencing of this T cell receptor beta chain was carried out in a study of T cell repertoires in cytomegalovirus infection (dated by TCRdb to between 2017 and 2020). For the wider study: The peptide stimulations were aimed at well-studied HLA-B-restricted epitopes as well as recently identified HLA-C-restricted CMV epitopes, whose presentation resists viral immunomodulation. Because public TCR beta signatures pointed to carriage of CMV infection together with the matching HLA type, the HLA type of each donor mattered for the analysis. General conclusions and limits of the study: The ex vivo response was dominated by HLA-C-restricted CMV-specific TCR beta clonotypes, which also provided the single most frequent clonotype in two of eight donors. Cumulative frequency of public TCR beta family members discriminated carriers of CMV infection plus the relevant HLA type in this cohort and an independent 352-donor cohort.

Sequenced using an Illumina HiSeq 1500. In-frame beta chains were kept once TCRdb had trimmed the public reads at Q25 with fastp and called clones with MiXCR. Each entry is one CDR3 protein sequence, shown with its most common DNA and genes. The sample data list approximately 1,000,000 distinct CDR3 sequences, and around 30% of these were observed just once. The biggest ten clones account for roughly an eighth of the sample. V gives up 2 bases and J gives up 0 bases, and the segment between their germline ends measures 8 bases. The CDR3 numbers 15 residues from cysteine through phenylalanine. Here the CDR3 DNA is all that survives: 45 bases in frame from base 1. As encoded in the germline V gene, CDR1 is SGHVS while CDR2 is FQNEAQ. The treatment or condition label corresponds to: in vitro stimulation with specific CMV peptide epitopes to enrich CMV-specific T cells. Many counts were recorded for this clonotype. This receptor's antigen is unknown. No much larger clonotype is one base removed from it; base qualities were not supplied.

The sequence derives from a human donor in good health (CMV status not recorded). Some clones in this sample may be carry-over from other donors' samples. The specimen was cultured CD8+ T cells from PBMCs, collected from culture after CMV antigen stimulation. Recombination connected TRBV7-8 to TRBJ1-5; the D gene lacks a confident call. Here is the DNA: TGTGCCAGCAGCTTATTGGAGAGTAGCAATCAGCCCCAGCATTTT. Its translation reads: CASSLLESSNQPQHF.